This is a list of T cell receptor beta chains from one sample in a study of blood T cell dynamics during melanoma immunotherapy. The method was immunoSEQ multiplex PCR; TCRdb's version includes in-frame clones alone and lacks a portion of them. The table has roughly 10,000 clones, about 85% seen once. Sequenced here: blood, sampled from a patient treated with checkpoint blockade. The receptors were sampled from a human donor with melanoma. The conserved cysteine and the conserved F or W are not part of the CDR3 here. Not every row has a clone size; where given, it reads once, few, many or a size class.

ASSVWGYGYT,TRBV28,NA,TRBJ1-2
ASSMAGAYEQY,TRBV5-6,once,TRBJ2-7
AWSAEGSSYGYT,TRBV30,NA,TRBJ1-2
ASSPVLSGNQPQH,TRBV28,NA,TRBJ1-5
ASSQGGSYGYT,TRBV7-9,NA,TRBJ1-2
ASSEVGETQY,TRBV2,NA,TRBJ2-5
AWIPAGTPNYGYT,TRBV30,NA,TRBJ1-2
ASSQVVAGTYGYT,TRBV27,NA,TRBJ1-2
ASRRDTSSNQPQH,TRBV5-1,NA,TRBJ1-5
ASSIEISGANVLT,TRBV19,NA,TRBJ2-6
SVDEGRGVNEAF,TRBV29-1,NA,TRBJ1-1
ASSPRENYGYT,TRBV5-1,NA,TRBJ1-2
ASSPQTGMLNYGYT,TRBV7-2,once,TRBJ1-2
ASSPGDRVSYEQY,TRBV5-1,NA,TRBJ2-7
ATGASGSSYEQY,TRBV10-3,NA,TRBJ2-7
ASSSYFRPGSGNTIY,TRBV28,NA,TRBJ1-3
ASSSRQGLAAF,TRBV11-2,NA,TRBJ1-1
ASSVQGVNQPQH,TRBV2,few,TRBJ1-5
ASSPGREGTGELF,TRBV9,NA,TRBJ2-2
ASRQGMYEQY,TRBV25-1,NA,TRBJ2-7
ASSVALAGVTQY,TRBV9,few,TRBJ2-5
ASSLLPGTGAYNEQF,TRBV6-4,NA,TRBJ2-1
ASSPSTGIYGYT,TRBV7-9,NA,TRBJ1-2
ASSLGGTGGSEQY,TRBV5-4,NA,TRBJ2-7
ASSGFGSGGQPQH,TRBV6-6,NA,TRBJ1-5
ASTQSLDTGELF,TRBV6-4,NA,TRBJ2-2
ASSSDRDRGRTEAF,TRBV25-1,NA,TRBJ1-1
ASSSGQGFGETQY,TRBV11-2,once,TRBJ2-5
SVLAGSSYEQY,TRBV29-1,NA,TRBJ2-7